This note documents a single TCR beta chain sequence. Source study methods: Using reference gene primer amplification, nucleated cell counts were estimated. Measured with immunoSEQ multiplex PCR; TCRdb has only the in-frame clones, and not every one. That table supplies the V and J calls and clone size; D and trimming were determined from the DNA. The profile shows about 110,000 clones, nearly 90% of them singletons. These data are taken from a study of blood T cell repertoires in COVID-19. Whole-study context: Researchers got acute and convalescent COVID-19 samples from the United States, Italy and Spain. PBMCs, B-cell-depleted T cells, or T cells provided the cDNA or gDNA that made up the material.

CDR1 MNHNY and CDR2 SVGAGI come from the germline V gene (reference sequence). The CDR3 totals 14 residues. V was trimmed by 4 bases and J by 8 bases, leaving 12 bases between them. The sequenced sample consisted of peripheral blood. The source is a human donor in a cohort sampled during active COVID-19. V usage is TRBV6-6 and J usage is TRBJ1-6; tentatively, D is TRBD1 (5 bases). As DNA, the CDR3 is TGTGCCAGCAGTTCCCAGGGATCTGATTCACCCCTCCACTTT. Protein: CASSSQGSDSPLHF.